This passage covers 19 T cell receptor beta chains from one sample sequenced in a study of regulatory T cells in long-lasting Graves disease (dated by TCRdb to the early 2020s). Library construction relied on multiplex PCR. Instrument used: Illumina HiSeq 4000. CDR3 regions were amplified by Arm-PCR with iRepertoire HTBI primers to construct TCR beta libraries. TCRdb reworked the public reads: Q25 trimming with fastp, MiXCR clone assembly, productive beta chains retained. Each entry merges the rows of one CDR3 protein and shows their most common DNA and genes. The sample table lists about 470,000 distinct CDR3 sequences, approximately 21% of them with a count of one. The ten largest account for approximately 6.4% of the sample. This specimen's time point label, interpreted: persistent/refractory GD, antithyroid drugs over 5 years with positive TRAb. RNA was extracted from PBMCs in TRIzol for both TCR sequencing and RNA sequencing.

This specimen consisted of peripheral blood mononuclear cells (PBMCs), obtained when the disease was refractory, from a patient treated with antithyroid drugs. The receptors stem from a female donor with Graves disease.

This clonotype was seen repeatedly, ten times or more. This sequence joins TRBV7-3 and TRBJ2-2; D unclear. V shed 5 bases and J shed 6 bases, with 13 bases lying between them. Germline V lookup: CDR1 SGHTA, CDR2 FQGTGA. The length of the CDR3 is 14 residues. The CDR3 loop is CASSTSRVAGELFF. CDR3 in DNA: TGTGCCAGCAGCACCTCACGGGTAGCCGGGGAGCTGTTTTTT.

This clonotype came up many times. This rearrangement joins TRBV11-3 to TRBJ1-2, with TRBD1 as a possible D gene (5 bases). Germline V gene sequence: CDR1 SGHNT, CDR2 YENEEA. Trimming removed 4 bases from V and 12 bases from J, with 18 bases in between. The CDR3 is 13 residues long. CDR3 amino acids: CASSSGTVLEHTF. The CDR3 bases are TGTGCCAGCAGCTCCGGGACCGTTTTGGAGCACACCTTC.

The V call is TRBV20-1, the J call TRBJ1-4; D is possibly TRBD1 (6 bases). Germline values: CDR1 DFQATT, CDR2 SNEGSKA (reference sequence). The CDR3 is 13 amino acids. The germline V and J ends were trimmed by 4 bases and 8 bases, with 14 bases remaining between them. The CDR3 bases are TGCAGTGCTAAACAGGGAGGTGACGAAAAACTGTTTTTT. Amino acids: CSAKQGGDEKLFF.

The rearrangement uses TRBV6-1 and TRBJ2-3, with TRBD2 matching over 11 bases. The germline V gene encodes CDR1 MNHNS and CDR2 SASEGT. Trimming removed 6 bases from V and 5 bases from J; junction bases left unmatched: 10. The CDR3 has 16 residues. The CDR3 loop is CASRISTSGSGDTQYF. For the CDR3, the DNA is TGTGCCAGCAGAATATCCACTAGCGGGAGTGGAGATACGCAGTATTTT.

This clonotype was counted many times. The chain couples TRBV28 to TRBJ1-4, with D uncertain. The CDR3 has 11 residues. Trimming cost V 6 bases and J 11 bases, with 10 bases left between them. Looked up from germline, CDR1 is MDHEN and CDR2 is SYDVKM. The CDR3: CASSLTEKLFF. The DNA of the CDR3 is TGTGCCAGCAGCTTAACTGAGAAACTGTTTTTT.

Turning to this clonotype: This clone may be a read error of a much larger clone one base away. This rearrangement joins TRBV28 to TRBJ1-5; D is perhaps TRBD1 (6 bases). CDR1 and CDR2 (germline): MDHEN, SYDVKM. The CDR3 consists of 17 residues. CDR3 coding DNA: TGTGTCAGCACCCCTTGGAGGGGGGACCATAGCAATCAGCCCCAGCATTTT. It codes for CVSTPWRGDHSNQPQHF.

At least ten counts were recorded for this clonotype. This rearrangement joins TRBV30 to TRBJ1-1; TRBD1 is a possible D gene (5 bases). The V end lost 8 bases, the J end lost 2 bases, and 12 bases lay between the germline ends. The CDR3 sequence is 12 residues long. The germline V gene has CDR1 GTSNPN and CDR2 SVGIG (reference sequence). Here the CDR3 reads CAGTDSNTEAFF. The CDR3 bases are TGTGCCGGGACGGACTCTAACACTGAAGCTTTCTTT.

This clonotype has more than one count but fewer than ten. The chain links TRBV7-2 to TRBJ2-7; 9 positions match TRBD2. CDR1 and CDR2 from the germline V gene are SGHTA and FQGNSA. There are 16 residues in the CDR3. J was trimmed by 2 bases and V by 0 bases; bases with no gene match: 5. The CDR3 nucleotides are TGTGCCAGCAGCTTAGCCGGGACTAGCTGGACCTACGAGCAGTACTTC. As protein: CASSLAGTSWTYEQYF.

The chain has TRBV7-2 and TRBJ2-7; 9 bases line up with TRBD1. Germline CDR1 SGHTA, CDR2 FQGNSA. The CDR3 is made up of 15 amino acids. V was clipped by 2 bases and J by 3 bases; unmatched bases: 5. The CDR3 region has the DNA TGTGCCAGCAGCTTATGGGAGGGACAGGGCTACGAGCAGTACTTC. Its translation: CASSLWEGQGYEQYF.

This clonotype was counted a few times. The chain joins TRBV30 to TRBJ1-5; 12 bases map to TRBD1. V was clipped by 7 bases and J by 6 bases; unmatched bases: 4. This CDR3 comprises 13 residues. The germline V gene has CDR1 GTSNPN and CDR2 SVGIG (reference sequence). The CDR3 reads CASGQGAGQPQHF. CDR3 DNA: TGTGCCTCGGGACAGGGGGCAGGTCAGCCCCAGCATTTT.

This clonotype was recorded at least ten times. V is TRBV28 and J is TRBJ2-5, with 10 positions matching TRBD1. CDR1 and CDR2 from the germline V gene are MDHEN and SYDVKM. Losses at the gene ends were 6 bases for V and 5 bases for J; bases not matched to a gene: 12. The CDR3 has 16 amino acids. Here the CDR3 DNA reads TGTGCCAGCAGACAGCCCAGGGACAGGGGCCAGGAGACCCAGTACTTC. Its translation: CASRQPRDRGQETQYF.

This clonotype was seen many times. This chain joins TRBV6-1 and TRBJ2-7; no clear D. CDR3 length: 12 residues. Germline values: CDR1 MNHNS, CDR2 SASEGT. V shed 2 bases and J shed 4 bases, with 6 bases lying between them. CDR3: CASSETRYEQYF. CDR3 nucleotides: TGTGCCAGCAGTGAAACACGTTACGAGCAGTACTTC.

This clonotype came up many times. The chain couples TRBV27 to TRBJ2-7; tentatively, D is TRBD1 (6 bases). V gave up 0 bases and J gave up 5 bases, with 11 bases separating them. This CDR3 comprises 14 residues. In germline, CDR1 is MNHEY, CDR2 SMNVEV (reference sequence). The CDR3 is CASSLSRGRNEQYF. CDR3 DNA sequence: TGTGCCAGCAGTTTATCCAGGGGTCGAAACGAGCAGTACTTC.

This clonotype was counted many times. The chain has TRBV7-3 and TRBJ1-2; D is undetermined. CDR3 length: 13 residues. CDR1 is SGHTA, CDR2 FQGTGA, per germline. Trimming left V 5 bases short and J 6 bases short, with 13 bases between. In DNA, the CDR3 is TGTGCCAGCAGCCCTGGGTCCCTCCATGGCTACACCTTC. Its protein is CASSPGSLHGYTF.

The CDR3 loop reads CASSGRARPHEQFF. Written as DNA, the CDR3 is TGTGCCAGCAGTGGGCGGGCTAGACCCCATGAGCAGTTCTTC. The chain combines TRBV2 with TRBJ2-1; tentatively, D is TRBD2 (5 bases). CDR3 size: 14 residues. The germline V and J ends were trimmed by 4 bases and 8 bases, with 15 bases remaining between them. CDR1 and CDR2 (germline): SNHLY, FYNNEI.

This clonotype was seen a handful of times. The V call is TRBV13, the J call TRBJ1-2; perhaps TRBD1 as D (5 bases). Trimming removed 2 bases at V and 7 bases at J, with 17 bases between. Germline CDR1 reads PRHDT; CDR2 reads FYEKMQ (reference sequence). This CDR3 is 15 amino acids long. The CDR3 reads CASSLWFEGSGGYTF. As DNA, the CDR3 is TGTGCCAGCAGCTTATGGTTCGAGGGGTCGGGTGGCTACACCTTC.

This clonotype showed up many times. The chain employs TRBV7-2 and TRBJ1-5; D possibly corresponds to TRBD1 (5 bases). Trimming took 2 bases from V and 5 from J, leaving 10 bases between them. Germline loops: CDR1 SGHTA, CDR2 FQGNSA. The CDR3 runs to 14 residues. The CDR3 loop is CASSLSPGHQPQHF. The CDR3 nucleotides read TGTGCCAGCAGCTTATCGCCAGGGCATCAGCCCCAGCATTTT.

This clonotype was observed many times. This rearrangement joins TRBV2 to TRBJ2-7; D call uncertain. Trimming removed 4 bases at V and 3 bases at J, with 16 bases between. Germline CDR1 reads SNHLY; CDR2 reads FYNNEI. The CDR3 runs 15 residues. DNA of the CDR3: TGTGCCAGCAGTGTAGGTCTGGCCTACGACTACGAGCAGTACTTC. Protein sequence: CASSVGLAYDYEQYF.

This clonotype was picked up one time. Being one base from a much bigger clone, this may be a read error. This chain connects TRBV12-3 or TRBV12-4 to TRBJ1-6; 7 bases match TRBD1. Trimming at V came to 6 bases and at J to 10 bases, leaving 9 bases not matched to a gene. The CDR3 is made up of 14 amino acids. CDR3: CASSIQGSYSPLHF. The CDR3 DNA reads as TGTGCCAGCAGCATACAGGGGAGTTACTCACCCCTCCACTTT.